This TCR beta chain originates from a study of blood T cell repertoires in COVID-19. The method was immunoSEQ multiplex PCR; TCRdb's version includes in-frame clones alone and lacks a portion of them. Of about 60,000 clones listed, roughly three quarters are singletons. V shed 3 bases and J 8 bases; nucleotides not matched to a gene: 8. Germline-derived CDR1 and CDR2 are LGHDT and YNNKEL (reference sequence). The CDR3 contains 14 residues. The specimen was peripheral blood. The TCR was taken from a human donor in a cohort sampled during active COVID-19. The genes are TRBV3-1 (or the pseudogene TRBV3-2) and TRBJ1-2, with 8 bases aligning to TRBD1. The CDR3 bases are TGTGCCAGCAGCCAGGATACAGGGGGTTTGGGCTACACCTTC. It translates to CASSQDTGGLGYTF.